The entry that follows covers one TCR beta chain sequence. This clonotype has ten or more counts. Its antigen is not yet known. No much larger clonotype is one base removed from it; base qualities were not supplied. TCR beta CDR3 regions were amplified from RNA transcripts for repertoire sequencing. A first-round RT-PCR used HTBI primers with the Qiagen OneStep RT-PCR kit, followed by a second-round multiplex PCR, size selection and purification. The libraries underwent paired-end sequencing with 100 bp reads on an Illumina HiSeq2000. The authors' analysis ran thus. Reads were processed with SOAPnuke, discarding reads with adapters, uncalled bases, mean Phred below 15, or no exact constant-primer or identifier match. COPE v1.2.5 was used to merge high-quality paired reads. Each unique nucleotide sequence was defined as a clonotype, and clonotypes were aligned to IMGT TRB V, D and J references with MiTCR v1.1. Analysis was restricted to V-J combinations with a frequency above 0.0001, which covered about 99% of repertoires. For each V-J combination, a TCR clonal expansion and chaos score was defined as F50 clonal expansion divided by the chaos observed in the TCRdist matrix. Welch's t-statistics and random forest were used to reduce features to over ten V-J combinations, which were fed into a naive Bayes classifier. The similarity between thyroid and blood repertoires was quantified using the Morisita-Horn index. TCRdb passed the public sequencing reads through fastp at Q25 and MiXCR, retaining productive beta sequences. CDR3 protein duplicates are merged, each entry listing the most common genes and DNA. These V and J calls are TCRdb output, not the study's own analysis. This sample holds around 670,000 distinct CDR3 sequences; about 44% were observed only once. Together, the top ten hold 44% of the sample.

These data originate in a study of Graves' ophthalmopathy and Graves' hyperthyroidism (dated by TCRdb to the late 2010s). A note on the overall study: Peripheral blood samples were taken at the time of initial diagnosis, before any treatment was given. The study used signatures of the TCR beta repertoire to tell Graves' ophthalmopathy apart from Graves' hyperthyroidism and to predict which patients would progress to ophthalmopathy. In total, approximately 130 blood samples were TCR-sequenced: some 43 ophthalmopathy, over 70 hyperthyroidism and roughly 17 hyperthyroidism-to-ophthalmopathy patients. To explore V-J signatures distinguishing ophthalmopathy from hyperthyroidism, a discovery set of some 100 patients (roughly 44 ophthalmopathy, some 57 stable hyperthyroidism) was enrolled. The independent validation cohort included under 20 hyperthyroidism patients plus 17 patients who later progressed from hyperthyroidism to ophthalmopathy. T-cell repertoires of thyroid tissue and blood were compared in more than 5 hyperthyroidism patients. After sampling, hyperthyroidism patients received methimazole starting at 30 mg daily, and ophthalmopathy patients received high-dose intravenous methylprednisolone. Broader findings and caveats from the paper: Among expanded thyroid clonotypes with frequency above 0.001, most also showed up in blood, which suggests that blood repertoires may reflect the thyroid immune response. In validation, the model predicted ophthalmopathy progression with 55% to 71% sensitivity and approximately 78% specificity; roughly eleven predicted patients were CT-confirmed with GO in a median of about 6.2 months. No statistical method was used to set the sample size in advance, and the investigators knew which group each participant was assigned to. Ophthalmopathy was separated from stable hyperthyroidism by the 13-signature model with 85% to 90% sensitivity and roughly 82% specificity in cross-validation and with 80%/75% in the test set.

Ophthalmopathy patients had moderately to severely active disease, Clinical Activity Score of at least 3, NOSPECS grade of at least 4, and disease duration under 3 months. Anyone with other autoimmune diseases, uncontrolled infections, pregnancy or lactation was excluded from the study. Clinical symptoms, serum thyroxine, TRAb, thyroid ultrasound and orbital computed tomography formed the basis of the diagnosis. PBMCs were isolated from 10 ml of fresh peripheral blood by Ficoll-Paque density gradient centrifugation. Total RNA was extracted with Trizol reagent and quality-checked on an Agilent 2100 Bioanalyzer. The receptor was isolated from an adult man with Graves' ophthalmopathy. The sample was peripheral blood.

The nucleotide sequence reads as follows: TGTGCCAGCAGCTTAGTCGTCAGGGGGGAGACCCAGTACTTC. This codes for CASSLVVRGETQYF. This chain joins TRBV7-6 to TRBJ2-5, with TRBD1 identical over 7 junction bases. CDR1 is given as SGHVS and CDR2 as FNYEAQ, both from the germline V gene. From the cysteine up to the phenylalanine, the CDR3 has a length of 14 residues. Left in the record is the CDR3 DNA by itself, 42 bases read in frame from the first base. For this chain, trimming is 1 base at the V end and 5 bases at the J end, and the number of junction bases without a gene match is 4.